A selection of T cell receptor beta chains follows, all from one sample in a study of T cell responses to AZD1222 COVID-19 vaccine. The data were produced by immunoSEQ multiplex PCR, yet TCRdb's version contains in-frame clones alone and is incomplete. The data contain approximately 99,000 clones, about 89% of them singletons. Sample: peripheral blood, taken 28 days after the second AZD1222 dose. The origin of the receptors is an adult who received the AZD1222 COVID-19 vaccine. CDR3s include the opening cysteine and the closing phenylalanine or tryptophan. The D gene is left open where the match is weak. The listing skips clone size in some rows; elsewhere it reads once, few, many or a size class.

TRBV20-1,.,TRBJ1-4,.,TGCAGCGCCCTTCAAAATGAAAAACTGTTTTTT,CSALQNEKLFF
TRBV6-5,few,TRBJ2-7,.,TGTGCCAGCAGACTCCCTGCCAGGGGCCTCTACGAGCAGTACTTC,CASRLPARGLYEQYF
TRBV7-6,.,TRBJ1-4,TRBD1,TGTGCCAGCAGCAAAGGACAGGGGGCATTTGAAAAACTGTTTTTT,CASSKGQGAFEKLFF
TRBV14,once,TRBJ2-2,TRBD2,TGTGCCAGCAGCAAACTAGCGGGGGTCTCCCCTAACACCGGGGAGCTGTTTTTT,CASSKLAGVSPNTGELFF
TRBV7-8,.,TRBJ1-2,.,TGTGCCAGCAGCTCGGGGATTAACTATGGCTACACCTTC,CASSSGINYGYTF
TRBV7-6,.,TRBJ2-3,.,TGTGCCAGCAGCTTAGCGTGGGGCCGAGCCGGGGGTACGCAGTATTTT,CASSLAWGRAGGTQYF
TRBV5-1,.,TRBJ2-3,.,TGCGCCAGCAGCCCCATGGGGGGCAGGGGTCTGGATACGCAGTATTTT,CASSPMGGRGLDTQYF
TRBV9,.,TRBJ2-3,TRBD2,TGTGCCAGCAGCGTAGGACTAGCGACTGGTACTAGCACAGATACGCAGTATTTT,CASSVGLATGTSTDTQYF
TRBV6-5,.,TRBJ2-5,TRBD1,TGTGCCAGCAGTTACCATGGGACAGCTCAAGAGACCCAGTACTTC,CASSYHGTAQETQYF
TRBV5-1,.,TRBJ2-2,TRBD1,TGCGCCAGCAGCTTGGCCGGACAGGGAAGGGGCACCGGGGAGCTGTTTTTT,CASSLAGQGRGTGELFF
TRBV20-1,.,TRBJ1-1,.,TGCAGTGTTTTAGGGAACACTGAAGCTTTCTTT,CSVLGNTEAFF
TRBV6-5,.,TRBJ1-1,.,TGTGCCAGCAGTTACTGGCAGGGAAAGGGCACTGAAGCTTTCTTT,CASSYWQGKGTEAFF
TRBV19,once,TRBJ2-1,TRBD2,TGTGCCAGTAGTAGACTAGCGCGAGGGGTCTACAATGAGCAGTTCTTC,CASSRLARGVYNEQFF
TRBV4-1,.,TRBJ2-1,.,TGCGCCAGCAGCCAAGAGGGTTGGGCAAATGAGCAGTTCTTC,CASSQEGWANEQFF
TRBV6-5,.,TRBJ1-6,.,TGTGCCACCAAGCCGGTACAGAACACGTCACCCCTCCACTTT,CATKPVQNTSPLHF
TRBV7-3,.,TRBJ1-2,TRBD1,TGTGCCAGCAGCTCCTACAGGGGAGATGGCTACACCTTC,CASSSYRGDGYTF
TRBV24-1,.,TRBJ1-5,.,TGTGCCACCAGTGATCTAAATTCCCAGCATTTT,CATSDLNSQHF
TRBV29-1,.,TRBJ1-5,.,TGCAGCGTTGGATCAGGACAGAGCAATCAGCCCCAGCATTTT,CSVGSGQSNQPQHF
TRBV19,.,TRBJ2-7,.,TGTGCCAGTAGTAACCCCGGGGGCCCCTACGAGCAGTACTTC,CASSNPGGPYEQYF
TRBV6-2/TRBV6-3,.,TRBJ2-1,TRBD2,TGTGCCAGCAGTTCCCCGAGGCGGGGGGGAAGTTCTTCTTACAATGAGCAGTTCTTC,CASSSPRRGGSSSYNEQFF
TRBV3-1/TRBV3-2,.,TRBJ1-1,.,TGTGCCAGCAGCCAGATAGGGGGGACGGATGCTTTCTTT,CASSQIGGTDAFF
TRBV7-2,.,TRBJ2-7,TRBD2,TGTGCCAGCAGCTTAGTCTTAAGCGGGAGGTTCCACGAGCAGTACTTC,CASSLVLSGRFHEQYF
TRBV15,.,TRBJ2-5,TRBD2,TGTGCCACCAGCAGAGATCGTGGTAGCGGGAGTGAGACCCAGTACTTC,CATSRDRGSGSETQYF
TRBV28,.,TRBJ2-7,TRBD2,TGTGCCAGCAGTTTATGGGCTAGCGGGAGTTCTCTTAGCTACGAGCAGTACTTC,CASSLWASGSSLSYEQYF
TRBV19,.,TRBJ1-5,.,TGTGCCAGTAGTATGGGGCAGGGGCAAACTAGCAATCAGCCCCAGCATTTT,CASSMGQGQTSNQPQHF
TRBV28,.,TRBJ1-2,TRBD1,TGTGCCAGCAGTTCACCGGGACAGGGAGACTATGGCTACACCTTC,CASSSPGQGDYGYTF
TRBV6-5,.,TRBJ2-1,.,TGTGCCAGTACCACGGGACATACGGTAAATGAGCAGTTCTTC,CASTTGHTVNEQFF
TRBV10-3,.,TRBJ1-1,TRBD1,TGTGCCATCAGGGAGGACAGGGCGACCACTGAAGCTTTCTTT,CAIREDRATTEAFF
TRBV7-2,.,TRBJ2-1,TRBD2,TGTGCCAGCAGCCCCCGGACTAGCGCCAATGAGCAGTTCTTC,CASSPRTSANEQFF
TRBV7-9,.,TRBJ1-1,.,TGTGCCAGCAGCTTAAGGGCCAGGGGACGGATGAACACTGAAGCTTTCTTT,CASSLRARGRMNTEAFF
TRBV19,.,TRBJ1-4,TRBD1,TGTGCCAGTAGCCTTGACGGACAGGGGACTGCAACTAATGAAAAACTGTTTTTT,CASSLDGQGTATNEKLFF
TRBV5-1,.,TRBJ2-5,TRBD1,TGCGCCAGCAGCACGGACAGGTCACCCCCAACCCAGTACTTC,CASSTDRSPPTQYF
TRBV3-1/TRBV3-2,.,TRBJ1-1,.,TGTGCCAGCAGCGACTACGGGGCGGACACTGAAGCTTTCTTT,CASSDYGADTEAFF
TRBV6-1,.,TRBJ1-4,TRBD1,TGTGCCAGCAGTGACCACAGGGGACGTGAAAAACTGTTTTTT,CASSDHRGREKLFF
TRBV30,.,TRBJ1-5,.,TGTGCCTGGAGCGATAGGGGCGAACAGCCCCAGCATTTT,CAWSDRGEQPQHF
TRBV29-1,.,TRBJ2-7,.,TGCAGCGTTGCCGTGCGGCTAGCGCCTTCGGAAGAGCAGTACTTC,CSVAVRLAPSEEQYF
TRBV7-2,.,TRBJ1-4,TRBD1,TGTGCCAGCAGTTTAGGGGGCAATGATGAAAAACTGTTTTTT,CASSLGGNDEKLFF
TRBV5-1,.,TRBJ2-1,TRBD1,TGCGCCAGCAGTTCCGCCGGGACAGGGTTCAATGAGCAGTTCTTC,CASSSAGTGFNEQFF
TRBV7-9,.,TRBJ2-1,.,TGTGCCAGCAGCTTAGTTGAGCAGTTCTTC,CASSLVEQFF
TRBV27,.,TRBJ2-1,.,TGTGCCAGCAGTATCCTCTGGGGGACTGTCGATGAGCAGTTCTTC,CASSILWGTVDEQFF
TRBV28,.,TRBJ1-6,TRBD1,TGTGCCAGCAGATGGACAGGGTACTCACCCCTCCACTTT,CASRWTGYSPLHF